This T cell receptor beta chain emerged from a study of graft-versus-host responses after intestinal transplantation. Study information: Uniformly, recipients were administered anti-thymocyte globulin induction with subsequent tacrolimus and steroids for about 3 years.

On this clone: Its antigen is not known.

General study points: Present in recipient marrow, GvH clones included some that appeared first in ileum or blood. Within allografts, high graft-versus-host to host-versus-graft clonal ratios were seen among patients with graft-donor T cell macrochimerism.

The trim removed 2 bases at V and 6 bases at J, leaving 8 bases unmatched. Looked up from germline, CDR1 is MNHNY and CDR2 is SVGAGI (reference sequence). The CDR3 totals 16 residues. Produced via immunoSEQ multiplex PCR; TCRdb's table is partial and in-frame only. The data show roughly 97,000 clones, about nine tenths seen once. This specimen consisted of unstimulated CD4+ T cells sorted from spleen or lymph node cells, obtained before transplant. The V gene is TRBV6-6, the J gene TRBJ2-1; TRBD2 matches 9 bases. This receptor was taken from a human donor who was the organ donor for an intestinal transplant. This CDR3 reads CASSYGGGGVFNEQFF. DNA for the CDR3: TGTGCCAGCAGTTACGGGGGCGGGGGGGTGTTCAATGAGCAGTTCTTC.